The 18 T cell receptor beta chains below come from one sample, sequenced in a study of blood T cell repertoires in COVID-19. Assay used: immunoSEQ multiplex PCR; TCRdb lists only in-frame clones, some missing. The sample gives approximately 290,000 clones, about 88% of which show up once; roughly an eighth is in the top ten. The specimen sequenced was peripheral blood. These receptors were collected from a woman aged 60-70 years with acute or convalescent COVID-19.

The rearrangement links TRBV4-3 to TRBJ2-1; TRBD2 matches at 7 bases. Per germline, CDR1 LGHNA and CDR2 YSLEER. V dropped 0 bases and J dropped 3; count of bases not matched to a gene: 2. The CDR3 is made up of 15 amino acids. The CDR3 loop reads CASSQDGEGYNEQFF. The CDR3 DNA reads as TGCGCCAGCAGCCAAGATGGGGAGGGCTACAATGAGCAGTTCTTC.

V and J are TRBV7-3 and TRBJ2-3; possibly TRBD1 for D (6 bases). This CDR3 comprises 16 residues. V lost 5 bases to trimming and J lost 1 base, with 16 bases between them. Germline CDR1 reads SGHTA; CDR2 reads FQGTGA. CDR3 protein: CASSPAGTLGTDTQYF. The CDR3 DNA reads as TGTGCCAGCAGCCCAGCCGGGACACTGGGCACAGATACGCAGTATTTT.

V gene TRBV5-1 combines with J gene TRBJ2-7; maybe TRBD1 (5 bases). This CDR3 region has 14 residues. Trimming removed 1 base at V and 5 bases at J, with 13 bases between. From germline, CDR1 is SGHRS and CDR2 YFSETQ. The CDR3 sequence is CASSLQTVYHEQYF. The DNA for the CDR3 is TGCGCCAGCAGCTTGCAGACAGTTTATCACGAGCAGTACTTC.

This sequence joins TRBV6-2 or TRBV6-3 and TRBJ2-7; TRBD1 agrees at 8 bases. The germline gives CDR1 MNHEY, CDR2 SVGEGT. This CDR3 region has 17 residues. The J segment lost 6 bases and the V segment lost 0 bases, leaving 13 bases of the junction unmatched. CDR3 sequence: CASSYSNLRGQVVEQYF. CDR3 in DNA: TGTGCCAGCAGTTACTCGAATCTACGGGGACAGGTAGTCGAGCAGTACTTC.

The chain couples TRBV7-3 to TRBJ1-2; 7 bases fit TRBD1. The CDR3 totals 13 residues. V trimming: 4 bases; J trimming: 4 bases; junction bases outside the gene matches: 3. The germline V gene has CDR1 SGHTA and CDR2 FQGTGA. The CDR3: CASSSTGAYGYTF. In DNA, the CDR3 is TGTGCCAGCAGCTCCACAGGGGCCTATGGCTACACCTTC.

The gene calls are TRBV27 and TRBJ1-1, with a weak D call TRBD1 (5 bases). V lost 6 bases, J lost 0 bases, and 8 bases lay in between. The CDR3 runs to 13 residues. Looked up from germline, CDR1 is MNHEY and CDR2 is SMNVEV (reference sequence). The CDR3 bases are TGTGCCAGCAGCAGGGTTTTGAACACTGAAGCTTTCTTT. Encoded protein: CASSRVLNTEAFF.

V usage is TRBV2 and J usage is TRBJ1-2, with TRBD1 as a possible D gene (5 bases). This CDR3 spans 12 amino acids. CDR1 and CDR2 (germline): SNHLY, FYNNEI. Trimming stripped 4 bases from V and 5 bases from J, with 8 bases between. Written as DNA, the CDR3 is TGTGCCAGCAGTGCGACAGATTATGGCTACACCTTC. This codes for CASSATDYGYTF.

This clone has just one count. The chain combines TRBV5-6 with TRBJ2-1, with 7 bases that match TRBD1. V trimming: 3 bases; J trimming: 1 base; junction bases outside the gene matches: 4. Germline lookup yields CDR1 SGHDT and CDR2 YYEEEE. This CDR3 comprises 15 residues. CDR3 region: CASSYDRVSYNEQFF. The DNA of the CDR3 is TGTGCCAGCAGCTACGACAGGGTTTCCTACAATGAGCAGTTCTTC.

The chain combines TRBV5-6 with TRBJ1-1, with no clear D. V shed 1 base and J shed 0 bases, with 7 bases lying between them. The CDR3 consists of 14 residues. Germline CDR1 SGHDT, CDR2 YYEEEE. DNA for the CDR3: TGTGCCAGCAGCTTGCGGGGTTTGAACACTGAAGCTTTCTTT. Protein sequence: CASSLRGLNTEAFF.

This chain joins TRBV4-1 and TRBJ1-2; the match to TRBD1 covers 8 bases. CDR3 length: 14 amino acids. Germline lookup yields CDR1 MGHRA and CDR2 YSYEKL. The junction had 5 bases not matched to a gene; V was cut back by 3 bases and J by 5 bases. The CDR3 DNA reads as TGCGCCAGCAGCCAGATACAGGGGGAATATGGCTACACCTTC. Translating gives CASSQIQGEYGYTF.

The V gene is TRBV7-9, the J gene TRBJ1-2, with 7 nucleotides matching TRBD1. The germline CDR1 and CDR2 sequences are SEHNR and FQNEAQ (reference sequence). J gave up 4 bases and V 0 bases, and 14 bases lay outside the gene matches. This CDR3 contains 18 residues. CDR3 sequence (DNA): TGTGCCAGCAGCTTAGCCGAGACCGGGGCAGGGGGATTCTATGGCTACACCTTC. Protein: CASSLAETGAGGFYGYTF.

The rearrangement uses TRBV29-1 and TRBJ2-3, with D possibly TRBD2 on 6 matching bases. Germline V gene data show CDR1 as SQVTM and CDR2 as ANQGSEA. Trimming removed 3 bases at V and 5 bases at J, with 9 bases between. CDR3 length: 12 amino acids. DNA for the CDR3: TGCAGCGTTGACTGGGGGGTAGATACGCAGTATTTT. Protein product: CSVDWGVDTQYF.

This chain joins TRBV25-1 and TRBJ1-6; 7 nucleotides match TRBD1. J was trimmed by 5 bases and V by 4 bases; bases with no gene match: 5. Germline V gene lookup returns CDR1 MGHDK and CDR2 SYGVNS. The CDR3 covers 15 residues. The CDR3 nucleotides are TGTGCCAGCAGTGTGACAGGGAGTAATAATTCACCCCTCCACTTT. This sequence encodes CASSVTGSNNSPLHF.

The count of this clone is one. V gene TRBV6-2 or TRBV6-3 combines with J gene TRBJ1-1; weak D call: TRBD1 (5 bases). Germline loops: CDR1 MNHEY, CDR2 SVGEGT. This CDR3 contains 14 residues. Trimming shortened V by 0 bases and J by 4 bases, and 9 bases separated the two germline ends. The CDR3 spells CASSYSRRGTEAFF. In nucleotides, the CDR3 is TGTGCCAGCAGTTACTCGAGAAGGGGCACTGAAGCTTTCTTT.

The chain joins TRBV12-3 or TRBV12-4 to TRBJ1-2; weak D call: TRBD1 (5 bases). The CDR3 extends over 12 amino acids. V was shortened by 3 bases and J by 7 bases, with 9 bases between the two germline ends. The CDR3 sequence is CASSFGGSGYTF. CDR3 DNA sequence: TGTGCCAGCAGTTTCGGGGGTAGTGGCTACACCTTC.

This chain links TRBV19 with TRBJ1-2; TRBD1 agrees at 9 bases. CDR1 and CDR2 (germline): LNHDA, SQIVND (reference sequence). This CDR3 spans 13 amino acids. The V and J ends lost 9 bases and 5 bases, in that order; junction bases with no gene match: 7. The CDR3 region is CASLGQGRYGYTF. The CDR3, as DNA: TGTGCCAGCCTGGGACAGGGTCGGTATGGCTACACCTTC. Together with reference TRBV19 and TRBJ1-2, the CDR3 gives the full variable domain: DGGITQSPKYLFRKEGQNVTLSCEQNLNHDAMYWYRQDPGQGLRLIYYSQIVNDFQKGDIAEGYSVSREKKESFPLTVTSAQKNPTAFYLCASLGQGRYGYTFGSGTRLTVV.

The rearrangement uses TRBV24-1 and TRBJ1-3; 7 positions agree with TRBD1. V gave up 12 bases and J gave up 0 bases; unmatched junction bases: 7. This CDR3 is built from 14 residues. Germline V gives CDR1 KGHDR, CDR2 SFDVKD. The CDR3 sequence: CAGEGQNSGNTIYF. The CDR3, as DNA: TGTGCCGGCGAGGGACAGAACTCTGGAAACACCATATATTTT.

The chain has TRBV7-2 and TRBJ2-1; TRBD2 aligns across 13 bases. Germline assignment: CDR1 SGHTA and CDR2 FQGNSA. The CDR3 extends over 17 amino acids. V trimming: 3 bases; J trimming: 7 bases; junction bases outside the gene matches: 9. CDR3 DNA sequence: TGTGCCAGCAGCTTCCCACTAGCGGGAGGGCCGGGAAATGAGCAGTTCTTC. Translation gives CASSFPLAGGPGNEQFF.